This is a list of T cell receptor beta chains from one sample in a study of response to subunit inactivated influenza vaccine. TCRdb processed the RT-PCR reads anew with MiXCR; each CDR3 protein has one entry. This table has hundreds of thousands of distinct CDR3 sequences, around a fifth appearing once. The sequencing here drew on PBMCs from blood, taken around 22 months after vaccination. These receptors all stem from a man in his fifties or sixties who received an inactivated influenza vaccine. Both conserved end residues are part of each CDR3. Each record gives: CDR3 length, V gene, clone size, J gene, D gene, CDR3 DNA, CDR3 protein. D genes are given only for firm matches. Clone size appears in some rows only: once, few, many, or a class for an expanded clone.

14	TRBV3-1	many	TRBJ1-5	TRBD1	TGTGCCAGCAGCCGGACAGGCGGTAATCAGCCCCAGCATTTT	CASSRTGGNQPQHF
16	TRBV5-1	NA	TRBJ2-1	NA	TGCGCCAGCAGCTCGCCGTTCGGGGGAAGTGGAAATGAGCAGTTCTTC	CASSSPFGGSGNEQFF
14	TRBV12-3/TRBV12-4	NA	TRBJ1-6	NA	TGTCTAAGTTACCGGGCCCCGGGGGATTCACCCCTCCACTTT	CLSYRAPGDSPLHF
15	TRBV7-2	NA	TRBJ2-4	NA	TGTGCCAGCAGCTCCCCTCAAGCCGGGCCGGGAACGTGGTACTTC	CASSSPQAGPGTWYF
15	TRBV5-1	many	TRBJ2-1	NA	TGCGCCAGCAGCTTAGTCCACAAGCGGTCCGATGAGCAGTTCTTC	CASSLVHKRSDEQFF
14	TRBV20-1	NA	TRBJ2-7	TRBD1	TGCAGTGCCGGACCCGGGACAGTAAGCTACGAGCAGTACTTC	CSAGPGTVSYEQYF
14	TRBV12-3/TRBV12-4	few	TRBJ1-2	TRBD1	TGTGCCAGCAGTTTCTCAGGGGGCGCCTATGGCTACACCTTC	CASSFSGGAYGYTF
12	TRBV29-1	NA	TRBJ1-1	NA	TGCAGCGTGGCGGCGGGGAGGGCTGAAGCTTTCTTT	CSVAAGRAEAFF
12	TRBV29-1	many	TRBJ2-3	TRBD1	TGCAGCGTTGATTACAGGGGAGATACGCAGTATTTT	CSVDYRGDTQYF
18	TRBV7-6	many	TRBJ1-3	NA	TGTGCCAGCAGCCTCTGGGACCGCGATATTACCTCTGGAAACACCATATATTTT	CASSLWDRDITSGNTIYF
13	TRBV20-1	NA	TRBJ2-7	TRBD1	TGCAGTGCCGGAAAACCAGGGGGCTACGAGCAGTACTTC	CSAGKPGGYEQYF
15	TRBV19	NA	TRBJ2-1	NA	TGTGCCAGTAGTCGCCGGAGGGACGTCGGCAATGAGCAGTTCTTC	CASSRRRDVGNEQFF
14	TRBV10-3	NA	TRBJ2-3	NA	TGTGCCATCAGGAAGACGGCTAGCACAGATACGCAGTATTTT	CAIRKTASTDTQYF
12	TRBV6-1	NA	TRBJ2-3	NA	TGTGCCAGCAGTGAGAGGGGAAGGACGCAGTATTTT	CASSERGRTQYF
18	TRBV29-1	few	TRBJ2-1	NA	TGCAGCGTTGAAGATAACGGCGGGCCCAGAATCAGGGACAATGAGCAGTTCTTC	CSVEDNGGPRIRDNEQFF
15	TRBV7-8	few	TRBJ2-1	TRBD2	TGTGCCAGCAGCCACCGAATGACTAGCGCAGGTGAGCAGTTCTTC	CASSHRMTSAGEQFF
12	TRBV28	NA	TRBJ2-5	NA	TGTGCCAGCAGTAGGACTGACGAGACCCAGTACTTC	CASSRTDETQYF
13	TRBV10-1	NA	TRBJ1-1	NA	TGCGCCAGCAGTGTATCCTCGGGATCTGAAGCTTTCTTT	CASSVSSGSEAFF
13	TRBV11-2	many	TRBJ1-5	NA	TGTGCCAGCAGCTTAGCTCCTTATCAGCCCCAGCATTTT	CASSLAPYQPQHF
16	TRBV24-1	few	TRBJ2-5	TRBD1	TGTGCCACCAGTGAGGGGGGGACAGGGACGGGGGAGACCCAGTACTTC	CATSEGGTGTGETQYF
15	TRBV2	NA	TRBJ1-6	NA	TGTGCCAGCAGTGTCCTAGGCGTCTTTGATTCACCCCTCCACTTT	CASSVLGVFDSPLHF
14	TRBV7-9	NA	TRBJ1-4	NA	TGTGCCAGCAGCTTAGGACAGCTGGATGAAAAACTGTTTTTT	CASSLGQLDEKLFF
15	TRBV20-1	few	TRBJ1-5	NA	TGCAGTGCTAGGATGTCGACAGATAGCAATCAGCCCCAGCATTTT	CSARMSTDSNQPQHF
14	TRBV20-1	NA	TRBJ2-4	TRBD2	TGCAGTGCCCTTAGCGGGAGGGGGGAAAACATTCAGTACTTC	CSALSGRGENIQYF
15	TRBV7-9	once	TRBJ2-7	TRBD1	TGTGCCAGCAGCTTAGTCGGGGACAGGGGCTACGAGCAGTACTTC	CASSLVGDRGYEQYF
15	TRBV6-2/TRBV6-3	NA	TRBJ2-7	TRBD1	TGTGCCAGCAGTTACTCGAGACAGGGAACCTACGAGCAGTACTTC	CASSYSRQGTYEQYF
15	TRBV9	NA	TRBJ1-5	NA	TGTGCCAGCAGCCCGGGTGCAGGGCTCAATCAGCCCCAGCATTTT	CASSPGAGLNQPQHF
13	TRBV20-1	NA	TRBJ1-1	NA	TGCAGTGCTACCGCGGGGGGGAACACTGAAGCTTTCTTT	CSATAGGNTEAFF
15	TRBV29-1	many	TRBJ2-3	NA	TGCAGCGTTCCCGAGACTATGGGAAGCCCAGATACGCAGTATTTT	CSVPETMGSPDTQYF
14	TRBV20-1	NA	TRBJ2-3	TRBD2	TGCAGTGTTACCGGACTAGCGGTTACAGATACGCAGTATTTT	CSVTGLAVTDTQYF
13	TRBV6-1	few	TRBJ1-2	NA	TGTGCCAGCAGGGCGCAGGGAGAGTCGGGCTACACCTTC	CASRAQGESGYTF
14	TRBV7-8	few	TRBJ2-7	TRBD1	TGTGCCAGCAGCGTCGACAGGGGGCTTTTCGAGCAGTACTTC	CASSVDRGLFEQYF
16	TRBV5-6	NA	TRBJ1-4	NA	TGTGCCAGCAGCTCACTCTACAGGATTTCGAGTGAAAAACTGTTTTTT	CASSSLYRISSEKLFF
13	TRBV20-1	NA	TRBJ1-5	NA	TGCAGTGCTAGGGGGGGTGGCCGGGGCCCCCAGCATTTT	CSARGGGRGPQHF
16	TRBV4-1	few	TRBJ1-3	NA	TGCGCCAGCAGCCGATACCCGGGGGATGCTGGAAACACCATATATTTT	CASSRYPGDAGNTIYF
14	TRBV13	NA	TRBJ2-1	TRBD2	TGTGCCAGCACTGCGGGAGGTAACTACAATGAGCAGTTCTTC	CASTAGGNYNEQFF
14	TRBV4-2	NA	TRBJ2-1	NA	TGTGCCAGCAGCCAATACGGGGTAAACAATGAGCAGTTCTTC	CASSQYGVNNEQFF
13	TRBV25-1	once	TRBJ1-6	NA	TGTTCCAGCAGTGAGGGGGATAATTCACCCCTCCACTTT	CSSSEGDNSPLHF
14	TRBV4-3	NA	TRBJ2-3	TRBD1	TGCGCCAGCAGCCGCCAGGGGGGCACAGATACGCAGTATTTT	CASSRQGGTDTQYF
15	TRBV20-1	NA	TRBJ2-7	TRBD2	TGCAGTGCTAGAGTTGGTCCAGCGGGGGCCTACGAGCAGTACTTC	CSARVGPAGAYEQYF
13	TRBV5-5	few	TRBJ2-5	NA	TGTGCCAGCAGCTTGTTATACGGAGAGACCCAGTACTTC	CASSLLYGETQYF
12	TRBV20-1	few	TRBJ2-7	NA	TGCAGTGCTAGGAGGGGGAAATCCGAGCAGTACTTC	CSARRGKSEQYF
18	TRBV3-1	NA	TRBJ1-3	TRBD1	TGTGCCAGCAGCCAGTCTGGGACAGCTACTCTCTCTGGAAACACCATATATTTT	CASSQSGTATLSGNTIYF
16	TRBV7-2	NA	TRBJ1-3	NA	TGTGCCAGCAGCCCCCTTGTATGGGGCTCTGGAAACACCATATATTTT	CASSPLVWGSGNTIYF
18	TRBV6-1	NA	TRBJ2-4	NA	TGTGCCAGCAGTGCCAAACCGGGTTCTTCCTGGGCCAAAAACATTCAGTACTTC	CASSAKPGSSWAKNIQYF
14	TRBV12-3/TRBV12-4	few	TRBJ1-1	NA	TGTGCCAGCAGTCCGCGACAGGAAAACACTGAAGCTTTCTTT	CASSPRQENTEAFF
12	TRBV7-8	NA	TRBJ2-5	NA	TGTGCCAGCATAGGCGTGACGGAGACCCAGTACTTC	CASIGVTETQYF
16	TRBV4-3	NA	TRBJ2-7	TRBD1	TGCGCCAGCAGCCAAGCTCCGGGACAGGCTGCCTACGAGCAGTACTTC	CASSQAPGQAAYEQYF
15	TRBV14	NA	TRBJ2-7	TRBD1	TGTGCCAGCAGCCTCCGGGACAGGGACTTCTACGAGCAGTACTTC	CASSLRDRDFYEQYF
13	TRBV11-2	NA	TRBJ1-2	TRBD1	TGTGCCAGCAGCTTTTATCTGGGACAGCAGCTCACCTTC	CASSFYLGQQLTF
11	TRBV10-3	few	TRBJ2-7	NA	TGTGCCATCAGAGATTACTACGAGCAGTACTTC	CAIRDYYEQYF
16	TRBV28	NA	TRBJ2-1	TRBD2	TGTGCCAGCAGTTTGGCTAGCGGGAGTAAGGGGAATGAGCAGTTCTTC	CASSLASGSKGNEQFF
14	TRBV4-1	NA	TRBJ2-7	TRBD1	TGCGCCAGCAGCCGACCGGGACAGGGTTACGAGCAGTACTTC	CASSRPGQGYEQYF
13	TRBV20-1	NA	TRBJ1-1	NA	TGCAGTGCCAAAGGGGGTTGGAACACTGAAGCTTTCTTT	CSAKGGWNTEAFF
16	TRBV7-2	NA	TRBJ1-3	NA	TGTGCCAGCAGCCGATCCCCCCCCCTCTCTGGAAACACCATATATTTT	CASSRSPPLSGNTIYF
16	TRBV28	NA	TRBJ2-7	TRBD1	TGTGCCAGCAGCCCCAACCCCGGACAGGGCGACTACGAGCAGTACTTC	CASSPNPGQGDYEQYF
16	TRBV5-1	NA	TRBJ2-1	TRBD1	TGCGCCAGCAGCCTCAGACAGGGGGCAGGATTTAATGAGCAGTTCTTC	CASSLRQGAGFNEQFF
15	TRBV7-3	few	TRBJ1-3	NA	TGTGCCAGCAGCTTAAACCCGCCGGGTGGAAACACCATATATTTT	CASSLNPPGGNTIYF
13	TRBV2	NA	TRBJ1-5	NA	TGTGCCAGCAGTAAGGAGAGTTTCCAGCCCCAGCATTTT	CASSKESFQPQHF